This T cell receptor (beta chain) was sequenced in a study of blood T cell repertoires in COVID-19. Study information: Samples taken during acute and convalescent COVID-19 were collected in the United States, Italy and Spain. From T cells, B-cell-depleted T cells, or PBMCs came the material, which was cDNA or gDNA.

Original data processing: Amplification from reference gene primers served as the basis for estimated nucleated cell counts. The assay was immunoSEQ multiplex PCR, and TCRdb's table has in-frame clones only and misses some. For V, J and clone size, that table is used; D and trimming come from the DNA. The top ten clones hold 9.5% to 10% of a sample with roughly 77,000 clones, 60% to 80% of them seen once. Germline loops: CDR1 SGHNT, CDR2 YYREEE (reference sequence). The CDR3 consists of 14 residues. After removal of 5 bases from V and 7 bases from J, the junction contained 6 bases not matched to a gene.

The origin of this receptor is a human donor in a cohort sampled during active COVID-19. The chain carries TRBV5-4 and TRBJ1-6; 7 bases agree with TRBD1. The material sequenced was peripheral blood. CDR3 DNA sequence: TGTGCCAGCAGTTACCGGACAGGCAATTCACCCCTCCACTTT. Translation: CASSYRTGNSPLHF.